The source of this T cell receptor (beta chain) is a study of T-cell memory formation after mild COVID-19. Study overall: TCR clusters were largely donor specific.

CDR3 length: 17 amino acids. Germline-derived CDR1 and CDR2 are SQVTM and ANQGSEA. V was shortened by 3 bases and J by 5 bases, with 25 bases between the two germline ends. One entry per CDR3 protein results from TCRdb running MiXCR on the 5' RACE reads. Seen here are nearly 350,000 distinct CDR3 sequences, roughly 13% observed once, and the top ten hold about 21%. Study observations and caveats: Later expanders leaned toward CD4+, whereas clones contracting from day 15 to 85 were balanced CD4/CD8. CD4+ contracting clones lay mainly in CM and EM, CD8+ ones in EMRA.

This clonotype turned up a few times. Its antigen is unknown. The receptor was isolated from a man between 18 and 35 years old who had mild COVID-19 (a few samples of this study predate the infection). Cell type and time point are not known. The chain carries TRBV29-1 and TRBJ2-5; D not certain. Sequencing was performed on PBMCs or a T cell subset sorted from them (not recorded which). The DNA of the CDR3 is TGCAGCGTTGAGGGTCGGAACCAGAAGAGATCATTGGAGACCCAGTACTTC. Amino acid sequence: CSVEGRNQKRSLETQYF.